This TCR beta chain came from a study of T cell responses to AZD1222 COVID-19 vaccine. This CDR3 has 15 residues. CDR1 is MNHEY and CDR2 is SVGAGI in the germline V gene. V lost 6 bases and J lost 2; bases outside the gene matches: 6. Only one count was recorded for this clone. Clones were sequenced by immunoSEQ multiplex PCR, and TCRdb holds only the in-frame ones, with some missing. The table has roughly 120,000 clones, more than 75% seen once; the top ten hold around 4%. Sequencing used peripheral blood, obtained 28 days after the second AZD1222 dose. This TCR came from an adult who received the AZD1222 COVID-19 vaccine. This chain joins TRBV6-5 and TRBJ1-3; 8 bases fit TRBD1. The CDR3 spells CASSPDRDAGNTIYF. The CDR3 DNA follows: TGTGCCAGCAGCCCGGACAGGGACGCTGGAAACACCATATATTTT.